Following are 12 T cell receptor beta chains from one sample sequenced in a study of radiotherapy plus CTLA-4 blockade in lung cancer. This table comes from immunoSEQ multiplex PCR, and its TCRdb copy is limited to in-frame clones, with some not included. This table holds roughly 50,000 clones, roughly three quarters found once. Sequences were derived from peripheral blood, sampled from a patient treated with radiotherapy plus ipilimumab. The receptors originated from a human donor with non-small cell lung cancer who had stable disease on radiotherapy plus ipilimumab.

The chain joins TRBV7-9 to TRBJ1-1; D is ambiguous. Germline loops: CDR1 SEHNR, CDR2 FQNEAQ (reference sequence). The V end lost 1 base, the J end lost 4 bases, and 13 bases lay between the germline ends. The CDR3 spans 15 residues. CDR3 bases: TGTGCCAGCAGCTTAGGTGCAGGAGGTGGCACTGAAGCTTTCTTT. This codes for CASSLGAGGGTEAFF.

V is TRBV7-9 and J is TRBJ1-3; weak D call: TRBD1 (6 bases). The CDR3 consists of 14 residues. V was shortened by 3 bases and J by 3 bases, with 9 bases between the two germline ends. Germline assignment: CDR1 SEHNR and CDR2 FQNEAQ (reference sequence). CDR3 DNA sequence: TGTGCCAGCAGCTTCGACAGGCTTGGAAACACCATATATTTT. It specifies CASSFDRLGNTIYF.

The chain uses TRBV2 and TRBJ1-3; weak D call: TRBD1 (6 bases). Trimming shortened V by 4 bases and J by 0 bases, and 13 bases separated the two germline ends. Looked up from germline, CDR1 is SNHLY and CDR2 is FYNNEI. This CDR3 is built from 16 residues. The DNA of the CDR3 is TGTGCCAGCAGTGGTGGAGGGGGAGACTCTGGAAACACCATATATTTT. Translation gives CASSGGGGDSGNTIYF.

The CDR3 reads CASKGAGQGAIYF. The CDR3 coding sequence is TGTGCCAGCAAAGGTGCGGGGCAGGGAGCCATATATTTT. The chain is built from TRBV2 and TRBJ1-3, with D tentatively TRBD1 (5 bases). Trimming took off 7 bases at V and 11 bases at J, with 18 bases between the two ends. Per the germline V gene, CDR1 is SNHLY and CDR2 is FYNNEI. This CDR3 has 13 residues.

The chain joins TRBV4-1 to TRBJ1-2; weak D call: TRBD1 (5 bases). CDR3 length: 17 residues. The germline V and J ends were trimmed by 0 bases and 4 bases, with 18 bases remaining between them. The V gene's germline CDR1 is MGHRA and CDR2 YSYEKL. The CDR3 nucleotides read TGCGCCAGCAGCCAAGATTGGAGTGGAGTGGGGGGCTATGGCTACACCTTC. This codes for CASSQDWSGVGGYGYTF.

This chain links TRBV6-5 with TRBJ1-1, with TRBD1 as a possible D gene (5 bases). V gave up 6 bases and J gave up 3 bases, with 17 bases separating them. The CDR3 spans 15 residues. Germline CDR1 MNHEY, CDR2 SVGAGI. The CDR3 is CASRTFLLGDTEAFF. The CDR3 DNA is TGTGCCAGCAGGACCTTCCTACTGGGGGACACTGAAGCTTTCTTT.

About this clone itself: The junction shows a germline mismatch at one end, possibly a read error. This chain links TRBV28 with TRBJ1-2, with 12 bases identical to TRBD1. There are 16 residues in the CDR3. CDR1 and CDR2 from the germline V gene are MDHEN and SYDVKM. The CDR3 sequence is CASTLGTGGLGYGYTF. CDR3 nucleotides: TGTGCCAGCACTTTAGGGACAGGGGGCTTGGGCTATGGCTACACCTTC.

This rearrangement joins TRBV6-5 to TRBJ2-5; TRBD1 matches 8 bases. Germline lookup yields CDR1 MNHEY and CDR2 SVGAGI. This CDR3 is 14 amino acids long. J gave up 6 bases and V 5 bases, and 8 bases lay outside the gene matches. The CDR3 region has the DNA TGTGCCAGCAGTCCTCAGGGGGCGATCCAGACCCAGTACTTC. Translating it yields CASSPQGAIQTQYF.

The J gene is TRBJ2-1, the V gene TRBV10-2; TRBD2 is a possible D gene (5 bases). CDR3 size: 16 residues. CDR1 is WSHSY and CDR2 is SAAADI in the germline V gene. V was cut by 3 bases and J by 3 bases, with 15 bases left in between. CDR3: CASSDLGVRHYNEQFF. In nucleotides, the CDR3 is TGCGCCAGCAGTGACCTCGGGGTCCGTCACTACAATGAGCAGTTCTTC.

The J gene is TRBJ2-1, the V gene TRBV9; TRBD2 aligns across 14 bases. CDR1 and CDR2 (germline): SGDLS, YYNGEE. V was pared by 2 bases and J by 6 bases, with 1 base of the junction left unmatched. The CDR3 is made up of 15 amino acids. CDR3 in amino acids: CASSVTSGGANEQFF. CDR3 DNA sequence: TGTGCCAGCAGCGTGACTAGCGGGGGGGCCAATGAGCAGTTCTTC.

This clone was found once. CDR3 loop: CASSSTSGTDTQYF. The CDR3 region has the DNA TGCGCCAGCAGCTCGACTAGCGGCACAGATACGCAGTATTTT. The rearrangement uses TRBV5-1 and TRBJ2-3, with 8 nucleotides matching TRBD2. The CDR3 is 14 amino acids. Germline values: CDR1 SGHRS, CDR2 YFSETQ. The V gene end was trimmed by 3 bases and the J gene end by 1 base; junction bases not matched to a gene: 1.

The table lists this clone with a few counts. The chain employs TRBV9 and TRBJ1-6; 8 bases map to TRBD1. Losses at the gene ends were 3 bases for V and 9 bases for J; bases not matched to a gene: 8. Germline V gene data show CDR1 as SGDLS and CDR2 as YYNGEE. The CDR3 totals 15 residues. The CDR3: CASSDDRGIISPLHF. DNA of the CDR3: TGTGCCAGCAGCGACGACAGGGGTATAATTTCACCCCTCCACTTT.